A single sample gave rise to the 27 T cell receptor beta chains below, sequenced in a study of T-cell reconstitution after alpha-beta-depleted transplantation in children. Unique molecular identifiers were built into the TCRbeta library. TCRdb reprocessed the PCR reads via MiXCR and lists one record per CDR3 protein. This sample has around 70,000 distinct CDR3 sequences, with about 11% found just once. The sequencing here drew on PBMCs, taken before TCRalphabeta/CD19-depleted stem cell transplant. The receptors were gathered from a boy aged 5-17 years with acute myeloid leukemia, due to receive a stem cell transplant.

Points on this clonotype: A read error may be the cause here, since a much bigger clone is one base away. The CDR3 protein is CSAREENTMYF. The DNA of the CDR3 is TGCAGTGCTAGAGAGGAAAACACCATGTATTTT. The V and J genes are TRBV20-1 and TRBJ1-3; D ambiguous. Germline V lookup: CDR1 DFQATT, CDR2 SNEGSKA (reference sequence). The length of the CDR3 is 11 residues.

The gene calls are TRBV7-2 and TRBJ1-5, with a tentative D call TRBD1 (5 bases). This CDR3 has 14 amino acids. The ends were cut back, 7 bases at V and 0 bases at J, with 10 bases in the middle. Germline CDR1 SGHTA, CDR2 FQGNSA. CDR3 nucleotides: TGTGCCAGCATGCAGGGTGGTAGCAATCAGCCCCAGCATTTT. Translated, it gives CASMQGGSNQPQHF.

This clonotype showed up many times. The chain carries TRBV4-3 and TRBJ2-7; D perhaps matches TRBD2 (7 bases). Germline CDR1 is LGHNA and CDR2 is YSLEER. CDR3 length equals 16 residues. The V gene lost 3 bases and the J gene lost 6 bases, with 21 bases spanning the gap. CDR3 coding DNA: TGCGCCAGCAGCCAGGGGGGGCGGGGCTCCCTCGGCGAGCAGTACTTC. This gives the protein CASSQGGRGSLGEQYF.

This clonotype occurred many times. The V call is TRBV7-9, the J call TRBJ2-1; 10 positions match TRBD1. Germline assignment: CDR1 SEHNR and CDR2 FQNEAQ (reference sequence). CDR3 length equals 16 residues. The V gene end was trimmed by 2 bases and the J gene end by 5 bases; junction bases not matched to a gene: 6. CDR3 bases: TGTGCCAGCAGCTTAAGGCGGACAGGGGGAAACAATGAGCAGTTCTTC. Translated: CASSLRRTGGNNEQFF.

As for this clonotype: A much larger clone lies a single base off, so this may be a read error. The chain links TRBV14 to TRBJ2-5; D possibly corresponds to TRBD2 (5 bases). The germline gives CDR1 SGHDN, CDR2 FVKESK. V was pared by 2 bases and J by 4 bases, with 17 bases between. This CDR3 has 16 amino acids. For the CDR3, the DNA is TGTGCCAGCAGCCAAATACCGGGAACCTTGGGAGAGACCCAGTACTTC. Encoded protein: CASSQIPGTLGETQYF.

This clonotype was seen repeatedly, ten times or more. V gene TRBV3-1 combines with J gene TRBJ2-2; D unresolved. The CDR3 contains 15 residues. Looked up from germline, CDR1 is LGHDT and CDR2 is YNNKEL (reference sequence). V lost 1 base, J lost 5 bases, and 11 bases lay in between. The CDR3 bases are TGTGCCAGCAGCCAAGGGTTCATTACGACCGGGGAGCTGTTTTTT. It specifies CASSQGFITTGELFF.

This clonotype was detected ten times or more. The chain joins TRBV20-1 to TRBJ2-4; tentative D call: TRBD2 (6 bases). This CDR3 region has 12 residues. V was shortened by 3 bases and J by 8 bases, with 11 bases between the two germline ends. Looked up from germline, CDR1 is DFQATT and CDR2 is SNEGSKA (reference sequence). The CDR3 DNA reads as TGCAGTGCTAGCGGAGGGACGGACATTCAGTACTTC. This encodes CSASGGTDIQYF.

This clonotype was seen at least ten times. CDR3 in DNA: TGTGCCAGCAGCCCGGGACAGGGGTGGTCTGGGGCCAACGTCCTGACTTTC. Protein sequence: CASSPGQGWSGANVLTF. The rearrangement links TRBV4-2 to TRBJ2-6, with 10 bases identical to TRBD1. Trimming at V came to 4 bases and at J to 1 base, leaving 4 bases not matched to a gene. The CDR3 consists of 17 residues. Looked up from germline, CDR1 is LGHNA and CDR2 is YNFKEQ.

Concerning this clonotype itself: A read error may be the cause here, since a much bigger clone is one base away. The chain links TRBV15 to TRBJ2-2; D might be TRBD1 (6 bases). The germline gives CDR1 LNHNV, CDR2 YYDKDF (reference sequence). The CDR3 runs to 16 residues. CDR3 bases: TGTGCCACCAGCAGAGGGTTTCGCGGACAGACCGGGGAGCCGTTTTTT. Encoded protein: CATSRGFRGQTGEPFF.

This clonotype occurred many times. V gene TRBV20-1 combines with J gene TRBJ1-1; weak D call: TRBD1 (6 bases). The CDR3 is 12 residues long. Trimming removed 8 bases from V and 7 bases from J, with 17 bases in between. CDR1 is DFQATT, CDR2 SNEGSKA, per germline (reference sequence). Written as DNA, the CDR3 is TGCAGTTCCCAGGCCGACAGGCGTGAAGCTTTCTTT. Residues: CSSQADRREAFF.

Many counts were recorded for this clonotype. The V call is TRBV7-8, the J call TRBJ2-5; 7 bases are shared with TRBD1. Germline assignment: CDR1 SGHVS and CDR2 FQNEAQ. V lost 8 bases to trimming and J lost 0 bases; unmatched junction nucleotides: 3. The CDR3 has 13 amino acids. The CDR3 is CASSRGYQETQYF. The CDR3 DNA reads as TGTGCCAGCTCCAGGGGGTACCAAGAGACCCAGTACTTC. Variable domain in full (rest from reference TRBV7-8 and TRBJ2-5): GAGVSQSPRYKVAKRGQDVALRCDPISGHVSLFWYQQALGQGPEFLTYFQNEAQLDKSGLPSDRFFAERPEGSVSTLKIQRTQQEDSAVYLCASSRGYQETQYFGPGTRLLVL.

This clonotype was observed at least ten times. The CDR3 here is CASRTSGGYTDTQYF. The CDR3 DNA reads TGTGCCAGCAGAACTAGCGGGGGGTACACAGATACGCAGTATTTT. V is TRBV27 and J is TRBJ2-3; TRBD2 agrees at 12 bases. Unmatched junction bases numbered 3, after V lost 6 bases and J lost 2 bases. The CDR3 has 15 residues. Germline CDR1 is MNHEY and CDR2 is SMNVEV (reference sequence).

This clonotype was counted many times. The gene calls are TRBV29-1 and TRBJ1-1, with TRBD1 as a possible D gene (5 bases). The germline V gene has CDR1 SQVTM and CDR2 ANQGSEA. The CDR3 runs to 14 residues. V shed 4 bases and J shed 10 bases, with 22 bases lying between them. The CDR3 DNA reads TGCAGCGTTGGGGGCACAAGGCCTCCTATAGCAGCTTTCTTT. This translates into CSVGGTRPPIAAFF.

This clonotype came up many times. The V call is TRBV29-1, the J call TRBJ2-5; 8 bases map to TRBD2. Trimming at V came to 7 bases and at J to 5 bases, leaving 15 bases not matched to a gene. The V gene's germline CDR1 is SQVTM and CDR2 ANQGSEA. The CDR3 is 15 residues long. CDR3 coding DNA: TGCAGCGCTGTCTATATCGGGAGGGCCGGGGAGACCCAGTACTTC. It specifies CSAVYIGRAGETQYF.

This clonotype was recorded at least ten times. CDR3 in amino acids: CSARMILASPYNEQFF. The CDR3, as DNA: TGCAGTGCTCGAATGATTCTAGCGAGCCCCTACAATGAGCAGTTCTTC. The chain links TRBV20-1 to TRBJ2-1; perhaps TRBD2 as D (6 bases). In germline, CDR1 is DFQATT, CDR2 SNEGSKA (reference sequence). The length of the CDR3 is 16 residues. Deletions cut 5 bases from V and 2 bases from J, with 19 bases between.

At least ten counts were recorded for this clonotype. The V and J genes are TRBV6-5 and TRBJ2-2; D might be TRBD2 (6 bases). There are 17 residues in the CDR3. Germline CDR1 reads MNHEY; CDR2 reads SVGAGI. Trimming removed 2 bases from V and 0 bases from J, with 13 bases in between. The CDR3 protein is CASSYPTGTPNTGELFF. The CDR3 DNA follows: TGTGCCAGCAGTTACCCGACCGGGACTCCGAACACCGGGGAGCTGTTTTTT.

This clonotype was counted ten times or more. The chain uses TRBV20-1 and TRBJ2-5; 13 positions agree with TRBD2. There are 14 residues in the CDR3. Germline V CDR1 and CDR2: DFQATT, SNEGSKA (reference sequence). Losses at the gene ends were 6 bases for V and 3 bases for J; bases not matched to a gene: 4. The CDR3 nucleotides read TGCAGTGCGACCGGGACTAGCGGGAAAGAGACCCAGTACTTC. This sequence encodes CSATGTSGKETQYF.

The table lists this clonotype with many counts. The chain is built from TRBV29-1 and TRBJ1-1; TRBD1 might be the D (5 bases). The germline V gene has CDR1 SQVTM and CDR2 ANQGSEA. V shed 4 bases and J shed 0 bases, with 12 bases lying between them. The CDR3 sequence is 14 residues long. The CDR3 coding sequence is TGCAGCGTTGTTCCCGACAGCCTGAACACTGAAGCTTTCTTT. This codes for CSVVPDSLNTEAFF.

This clonotype was recorded at least ten times. This CDR3 reads CATSRDLPDTQYF. The DNA for the CDR3 is TGTGCCACCAGCAGAGATCTACCAGATACGCAGTATTTT. The chain uses TRBV15 and TRBJ2-3, with D unresolved. Germline V lookup: CDR1 LNHNV, CDR2 YYDKDF (reference sequence). V was clipped by 0 bases and J by 4 bases, with 5 bases between them. The CDR3 is made up of 13 amino acids.

This rearrangement joins TRBV6-6 to TRBJ1-3; D gene ambiguous. The CDR3 loop spans 16 amino acids. V was shortened by 2 bases and J by 0 bases, with 11 bases between the two germline ends. Germline lookup yields CDR1 MNHNY and CDR2 SVGAGI (reference sequence). The CDR3 loop reads CASSYPLGRSGNTIYF. CDR3 nucleotides: TGTGCCAGCAGTTACCCTTTAGGTCGCTCTGGAAACACCATATATTTT.

V gene TRBV7-3 combines with J gene TRBJ2-3, with D possibly being TRBD2 (5 bases). The V and J ends lost 5 bases and 3 bases respectively, with 6 bases between them. The length of the CDR3 is 12 residues. Germline lookup yields CDR1 SGHTA and CDR2 FQGTGA. The CDR3 DNA is TGTGCCAGCAGCGGAGGAACAGATACGCAGTATTTT. This translates into CASSGGTDTQYF. The full variable domain, with the rest looked up from reference TRBV7-3 and TRBJ2-3, is GAGVSQTPSNKVTEKGKYVELRCDPISGHTALYWYRQSLGQGPEFLIYFQGTGAADDSGLPNDRFFAVRPEGSVSTLKIQRTERGDSAVYLCASSGGTDTQYFGPGTRLTVL.

There are many counts of this clonotype. The genes are TRBV29-1 and TRBJ2-7; D gene unclear. The CDR3 covers 11 residues. V lost 4 bases and J 4 bases, leaving 8 bases between the germline ends. Germline V CDR1 and CDR2: SQVTM, ANQGSEA. CDR3 DNA: TGCAGCGTTGTGATTCTGTACGAGCAGTACTTC. Its protein product is CSVVILYEQYF.

This clonotype was picked up many times. V gene TRBV28 combines with J gene TRBJ1-2; possible D gene TRBD1, 6 bases. The CDR3 has 13 amino acids. In germline, CDR1 is MDHEN, CDR2 SYDVKM. Trimming shortened V by 6 bases and J by 4 bases, and 12 bases separated the two germline ends. The CDR3 DNA is TGTGCCAGCAGGGAGACAGGAATCTATGGCTACACCTTC. This encodes CASRETGIYGYTF.

The sample holds many counts of this clonotype. The chain employs TRBV5-1 and TRBJ2-7; 7 bases map to TRBD1. Germline V gene sequence: CDR1 SGHRS, CDR2 YFSETQ. With 3 bases clipped from V and 4 bases from J, the junction kept 4 bases outside the gene matches. This CDR3 spans 13 amino acids. The CDR3 coding sequence is TGCGCCAGCAGCTCAATACAGGGGTACGAGCAGTACTTC. Its translation: CASSSIQGYEQYF.

This clonotype was picked up many times. The chain employs TRBV7-9 and TRBJ1-2; D is unresolved. CDR1 and CDR2 from the germline V gene are SEHNR and FQNEAQ (reference sequence). Trimming took 5 bases from V and 8 from J, leaving 18 bases between them. The CDR3 extends over 14 amino acids. This chain's CDR3 is CASSRLLSGGGYTF. The CDR3 DNA reads as TGTGCCAGCAGCCGTCTTTTGTCGGGAGGAGGCTACACCTTC.

Ten or more counts support this clonotype. The chain has TRBV27 and TRBJ2-7; TRBD1 matches at 8 bases. The CDR3 is 16 residues long. The V gene end was trimmed by 5 bases and the J gene end by 2 bases; junction bases not matched to a gene: 11. The germline CDR1 and CDR2 sequences are MNHEY and SMNVEV (reference sequence). The CDR3 spells CASSRRSGTGPYEQYF. CDR3 DNA: TGTGCCAGCAGTCGCAGGTCCGGGACAGGACCCTACGAGCAGTACTTC.

This clonotype showed up many times. The rearrangement uses TRBV5-6 and TRBJ2-1; 8 bases map to TRBD1. Germline V gene data show CDR1 as SGHDT and CDR2 as YYEEEE. The CDR3 spans 16 residues. The V gene end was trimmed by 2 bases and the J gene end by 4 bases; junction bases not matched to a gene: 8. The CDR3 loop reads CASSLPQGASYNEQFF. In DNA, the CDR3 is TGTGCCAGCAGCTTACCGCAGGGGGCGAGTTACAATGAGCAGTTCTTC. The full variable domain, rest sourced from reference TRBV5-6 and TRBJ2-1, is DAGVTQSPTHLIKTRGQQVTLRCSPKSGHDTVSWYQQALGQGPQFIFQYYEEEERQRGNFPDRFSGHQFPNYSSELNVNALLLGDSALYLCASSLPQGASYNEQFFGPGTRLTVL.